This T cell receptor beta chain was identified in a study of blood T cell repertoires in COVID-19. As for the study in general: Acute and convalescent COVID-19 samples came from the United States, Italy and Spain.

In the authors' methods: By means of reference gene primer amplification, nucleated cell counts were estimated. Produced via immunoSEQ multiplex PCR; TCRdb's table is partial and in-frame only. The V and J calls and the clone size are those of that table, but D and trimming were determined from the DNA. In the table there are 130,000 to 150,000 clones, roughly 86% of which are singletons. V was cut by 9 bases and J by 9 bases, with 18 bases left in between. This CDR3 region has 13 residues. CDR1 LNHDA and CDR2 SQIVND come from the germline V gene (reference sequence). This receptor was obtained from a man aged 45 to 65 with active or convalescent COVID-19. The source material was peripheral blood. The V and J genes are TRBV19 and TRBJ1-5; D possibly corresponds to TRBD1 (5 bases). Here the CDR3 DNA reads TGTGCCAGCCAGGCAGGGAAGGAGATGCCCCAGCATTTT. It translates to CASQAGKEMPQHF.